One T cell receptor beta chain is described in this entry. This clonotype showed up many times. The target of this receptor is not known. It has no much larger one-base neighbor in the sample; base qualities were not kept. The time point label corresponds to: newly diagnosed GD, antithyroid drugs for less than 3 months. For both TCR sequencing and RNA sequencing, RNA was extracted from PBMCs in TRIzol. The diagnosis of Graves' disease followed American Thyroid Association guidelines. Patients for the study were recruited at an endocrinology department in Xi'an, China. Each patient gave about 8.1 milliliters of peripheral blood, collected in an EDTA anticoagulant tube. Ficoll Paque Plus density gradient separation was used to isolate PBMCs, and no further T cell sorting was done. An Agilent 2100 Bioanalyzer and agarose gel were used to check RNA quality, and a NanoDrop 2000 was used to measure RNA concentration.

The record originates from a study of regulatory T cells in long-lasting Graves disease (dated by TCRdb to the early 2020s). With regard to the full study: In the newly diagnosed Graves' disease group, patients had been taking antithyroid drugs for less than 3 months. A total of around 35 samples were covered by TCR sequencing, comprising roughly 13 persistent and about 20 newly diagnosed Graves' disease patients. Persistent Graves' disease patients were compared with newly diagnosed Graves' disease patients by peripheral blood TCR sequencing and RNA sequencing. The study took place in China and was registered as a clinical trial. Paper-wide results and their limitations: Sequencing and analysis were restricted to the TCR beta chain. Persistent patients shared more public clonotypes among themselves (around 3,000) than newly diagnosed patients did (about 970). TRBV28, TRBJ1-2 and TRBJ2-5 were preferentially used in persistent disease, while TRBV20-1 and TRBJ2-1 were favored in newly diagnosed disease. Because the primary lesion, thyroid tissue, could not be accessed, the study looked at peripheral blood alone. Persistent Graves' disease patients showed lower TCR Shannon entropy and fewer highly expanded clones than newly diagnosed patients, suggesting clonal expansion. The authors noted that the small sample size was a limitation that may lower accuracy.

Libraries came from multiplex PCR. TCRdb names Illumina HiSeq 4000 as the instrument used. iRepertoire HTBI primers and Arm-PCR amplification of CDR3 regions were used to construct TCR beta libraries. Gel purification was performed on PCR products prior to sequencing. The paper's data handling went like this. Gene usage analysis of CDR3 amino acid clonotypes relied on the roughly 60 TRBV and 14 TRBJ segments identified across samples. COPE and FqMerger were used to merge filtered high-quality paired reads into contigs. BLAST was used to align contigs to IMGT TRBV, TRBD and TRBJ reference genes, with CDR3 defined following IMGT. Highly expanded clones were defined as clonotypes with a frequency above 0.1%. Shannon entropy was used to measure repertoire diversity, and the Gini coefficient was used to measure V-J evenness. A clonotype found in more than one individual was treated as public. TCRdb trimmed the raw reads at Q25, called clones with MiXCR and kept productive beta chains. Merged by CDR3 protein, the rows form single entries marked with the most common genes and DNA. TCRdb, not the original authors, processed these V and J calls. The sample data list approximately 540,000 distinct CDR3 sequences, and 12% of these were observed just once. The ten largest clonotypes hold over 7% of the sample.

V is pared back by 4 bases and J by 6 bases, with 10 bases lying between the germline termini. Sequences MNHNS (CDR1) and SASEGT (CDR2) are obtained from the germline V gene. The CDR3 contains 13 residues, cysteine and phenylalanine counted. Only CDR3 DNA is held: 39 bases, read in frame from base 1. These sequences were also reported in another study, on T cells in Graves' hyperthyroidism and ophthalmopathy. As that second study puts it: Stable Graves' hyperthyroidism was defined as the absence of progression to ophthalmopathy over 18 months of follow-up. Hyperthyroidism patients were aged 18 to 65 years and newly diagnosed, with disease duration of less than 2 months. Exclusion was applied to patients with uncontrolled infections, other autoimmune diseases, pregnancy or lactation. Clinical symptoms, serum thyroxine and TRAb, thyroid ultrasound, and orbital computed tomography formed the basis for the diagnoses. The first round of RT-PCR for the TCR CDR3 was performed with the HTBI primer set and the Qiagen OneStep RT-PCR kit. Most expanded thyroid clonotypes (frequency above 0.001) were also detected in blood, a finding suggesting that blood repertoires may reflect thyroid immune responses. In cross-validation, a model built on a 13 V-J signature told ophthalmopathy apart from stable hyperthyroidism with 85% to 90% sensitivity and roughly 81% specificity, and in testing the same model reached 80%/75%. In validation, progression to ophthalmopathy was predicted by the model with more than 65% sensitivity and 72% to 85% specificity, a median of 6.5 months before onset. To identify distinguishing TCR V-J signatures, a discovery cohort of some 99 patients was used, comprising 43 with Graves' ophthalmopathy and some 57 with stable Graves' hyperthyroidism. Whether ophthalmopathy could be predicted prospectively was tested in an independent validation cohort made up of approximately 19 hyperthyroidism patients plus 17 patients who later progressed to ophthalmopathy. The roughly 94 discovery patients were randomly split 7:3 into training and test sets. In addition, the study compared T-cell repertoires in thyroid tissue and in blood from roughly 6 Graves' hyperthyroidism patients. Following sampling, methimazole starting at 30 mg daily was given to hyperthyroidism patients, and high-dose intravenous methylprednisolone was given to ophthalmopathy patients. Libraries were constructed in a second round of multiplex PCR, after which size selection and purification were performed. Sequencing of the libraries was done on an Illumina HiSeq2000 using paired-end 100 bp reads. SOAPnuke was used to process the raw data, with reads discarded if the reads contained adapters or uncalled bases, had a mean Phred below 15, or lacked an exact constant-primer or identifier match. High-quality paired reads were merged with COPE v1.2.5, and unique nucleotide sequences were defined as clonotypes. Clonotypes were aligned to IMGT TRBV, TRBD and TRBJ reference segments using MiTCR v1.1. The analysis included only V-J combinations with a frequency above 0.0001, which together covered 99.2% of the repertoires. The TCS score was defined as the ratio of F50 (clonal expansion) to E x V (chaos), calculated using BLOSUM62-based TCRdist between CDR3 peptides within each V-J. Welch's t-statistics and random forest reduced roughly 540 V-J features to 10 to 15, which were used in a naive Bayes classifier (R e1071). No statistical method was used to set the sample size in advance, and investigators knew the group allocation. TCR Vbeta CDR3 sequencing of 130 to 150 peripheral blood samples (approximately 44 ophthalmopathy, 70 to 85 hyperthyroidism and approximately 17 progressor patients) is reported in the paper.

The receptor comes from a woman aged 25 to 45 with Graves disease. Donor details come from another sample of the same person, matched by shared clones. The chain joins TRBV6-1 to TRBJ2-1, with a tentative D gene TRBD2 over 5 matching bases. The sequencing used peripheral blood mononuclear cells (PBMCs), collected at new diagnosis, from a patient treated with antithyroid drugs. The CDR3 region: CASSGFEGNEQFF. The nucleotide sequence is TGTGCCAGCAGTGGCTTCGAGGGCAATGAGCAGTTCTTC.